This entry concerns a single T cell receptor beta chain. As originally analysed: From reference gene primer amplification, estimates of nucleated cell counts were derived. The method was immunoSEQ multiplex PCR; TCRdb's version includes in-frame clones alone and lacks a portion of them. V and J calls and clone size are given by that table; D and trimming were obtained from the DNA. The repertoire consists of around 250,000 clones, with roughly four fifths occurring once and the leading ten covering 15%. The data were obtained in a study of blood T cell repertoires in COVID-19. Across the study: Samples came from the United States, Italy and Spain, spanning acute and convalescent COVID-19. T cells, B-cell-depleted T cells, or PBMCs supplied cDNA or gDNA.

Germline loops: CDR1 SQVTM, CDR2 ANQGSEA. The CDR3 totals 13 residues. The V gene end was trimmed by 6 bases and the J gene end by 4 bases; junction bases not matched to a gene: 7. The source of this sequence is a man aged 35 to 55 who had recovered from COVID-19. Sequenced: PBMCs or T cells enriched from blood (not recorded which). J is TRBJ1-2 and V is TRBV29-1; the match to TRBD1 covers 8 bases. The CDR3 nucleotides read TGCAGCGTCGAGACAGGGGCTGGCTATGGCTACACCTTC. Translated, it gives CSVETGAGYGYTF.